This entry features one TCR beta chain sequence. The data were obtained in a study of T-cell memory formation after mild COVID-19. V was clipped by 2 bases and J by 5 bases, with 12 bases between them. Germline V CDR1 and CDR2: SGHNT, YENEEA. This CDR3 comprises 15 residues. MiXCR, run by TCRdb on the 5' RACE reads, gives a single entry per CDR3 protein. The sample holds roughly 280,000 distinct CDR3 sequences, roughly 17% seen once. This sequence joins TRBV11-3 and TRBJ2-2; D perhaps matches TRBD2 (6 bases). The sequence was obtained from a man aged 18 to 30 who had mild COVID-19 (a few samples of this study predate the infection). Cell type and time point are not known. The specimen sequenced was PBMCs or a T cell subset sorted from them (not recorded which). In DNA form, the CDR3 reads TGTGCCAGCAGCTTAAGTCCGGGGGTTACCGGGGAGCTGTTTTTT. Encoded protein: CASSLSPGVTGELFF.